Listed below are T cell receptor beta chains from one sample, sequenced in a study of cytomegalovirus exposure and HLA in healthy donors. The assay was immunoSEQ multiplex PCR, and TCRdb's table has in-frame clones only and misses some. The table has under 250,000 clones, around 85% seen once; the top ten hold about 2.5%. The material sequenced was PBMCs. Receptor source: a woman aged 45-65 years in good health and CMV-seronegative. CDR3s include the opening cysteine and the closing phenylalanine or tryptophan.

len	v_gene	j_gene	CDR3aa
15	TRBV9	TRBJ2-1	CASSVRASGSSSPFF
12	TRBV2	TRBJ1-1	CASSNEVTEAFF
15	TRBV27	TRBJ2-3	CASSYSGTTLNTQYF
17	TRBV4-1	TRBJ2-1	CASSHPVGGRSYNEQFF
15	TRBV6-1	TRBJ1-2	CASSEGRAGIYGYTF
15	TRBV9	TRBJ2-1	CASSVGGLAGDEQFF
15	TRBV5-6	TRBJ1-2	CASSSAGTGAPFYTF
15	TRBV5-1	TRBJ2-7	CASTSTSGNPYEQYF
19	TRBV5-6	TRBJ2-2	CASSLELRMGRDLDGELFF
14	TRBV4-3	TRBJ2-7	CASSQDLQGYEQYF
15	TRBV11-2	TRBJ2-3	CASSPGTGSTDTQYF
18	TRBV30	TRBJ1-1	CAWSTYRTGFALNTEAFF
16	TRBV7-2	TRBJ1-5	CASSFGTVKPYQPQHF
12	TRBV2	TRBJ2-7	CASRRDSYEQYF
15	TRBV19	TRBJ2-7	CASSPTGQVDYEQYF
18	TRBV9	TRBJ2-1	CASSVGRQSNLWYNEQFF
17	TRBV7-9	TRBJ2-2	CASSSGQGGINTGELFF
16	TRBV2	TRBJ1-1	CASSGQAASMNTEAFF
16	TRBV28	TRBJ2-5	CASSSLLALYQETQYF
15	TRBV11-2	TRBJ2-7	CASSLELAATYEQYF